The rows below give T cell receptor beta chains drawn from one sample of a study of CD8 T cells in ankylosing spondylitis. Via MiXCR, TCRdb re-called the 5' RACE reads, giving one row per CDR3 protein. The table has approximately 100,000 distinct CDR3 sequences, 24% seen once; the top ten hold 10% to 15%. Sequencing was done on a sample of synovial fluid, either unsorted or a sorted T cell fraction (not recorded which). These TCRs come from a male donor with ankylosing spondylitis. Each CDR3 is given without its conserved first and last residue. Fields, in order: V gene, CDR3 protein.

V gene: TRBV5-1; CDR3 protein: ASSLEGVPYNSPLH
V gene: TRBV29-1; CDR3 protein: SVGQSGNTIY
V gene: TRBV20-1; CDR3 protein: SAREQGAFNEQF
V gene: TRBV12-3/TRBV12-4; CDR3 protein: ASQAPQANSPLH
V gene: TRBV10-2; CDR3 protein: ASSEPQGLNSPLH
V gene: TRBV29-1; CDR3 protein: SVGDRGSSGNTIY
V gene: TRBV4-2; CDR3 protein: ASSPGQGARETQY
V gene: TRBV20-1; CDR3 protein: SARSDRDLQPQH
V gene: TRBV4-1; CDR3 protein: ASSQGGRAHKNEQF
V gene: TRBV24-1; CDR3 protein: ATEGSPGANVLT
V gene: TRBV5-1; CDR3 protein: ASSLTTSGITPGNNEQF
V gene: TRBV7-9; CDR3 protein: ASSLAQGDTQY
V gene: TRBV20-1; CDR3 protein: SAPKQGRGTGELF
V gene: TRBV5-1; CDR3 protein: ASSRTSGPNEQF
V gene: TRBV7-2; CDR3 protein: ASSLEAQDLYGYT
V gene: TRBV18; CDR3 protein: ASSPTSGSKNEQF
V gene: TRBV7-8; CDR3 protein: ASSLSLAGGNIQY
V gene: TRBV12-3/TRBV12-4; CDR3 protein: ASSHERRGLAGGKDNTQY
V gene: TRBV27; CDR3 protein: ASSLSGRANEQF
V gene: TRBV29-1; CDR3 protein: SVEGGGPDTQY
V gene: TRBV12-3/TRBV12-4; CDR3 protein: ASSFGDRRTDTQY
V gene: TRBV7-9; CDR3 protein: ASKGGEAYEQY
V gene: TRBV5-5; CDR3 protein: ASSLLPDERQY
V gene: TRBV24-1; CDR3 protein: ATSDVGRVNTEAF
V gene: TRBV6-2/TRBV6-3; CDR3 protein: ASSYSDTYEQY
V gene: TRBV5-1; CDR3 protein: ASSLRGAGTEAF
V gene: TRBV11-2; CDR3 protein: ASSLDGTILTAQH
V gene: TRBV7-2; CDR3 protein: ASSSGVYGYTDTQY
V gene: TRBV27; CDR3 protein: ASSSWAGGGNTIY
V gene: TRBV4-2; CDR3 protein: ASSPGVAAGDTDTQY
V gene: TRBV7-2; CDR3 protein: ASSAFETGELF
V gene: TRBV20-1; CDR3 protein: SAPGWNTGELF
V gene: TRBV11-2; CDR3 protein: ASSLGASGRVAQY
V gene: TRBV20-1; CDR3 protein: SAIFPGLADNEQF
V gene: TRBV12-3/TRBV12-4; CDR3 protein: ASSLGVGSEAF
V gene: TRBV5-1; CDR3 protein: ASSFRGDEKLF
V gene: TRBV24-1; CDR3 protein: ATSDPNRGGGYT
V gene: TRBV20-1; CDR3 protein: SAPGLSYEQY
V gene: TRBV19; CDR3 protein: ASSGTGEGEKLF
V gene: TRBV29-1; CDR3 protein: SVEKAGAWGVGELF
V gene: TRBV5-1; CDR3 protein: ASSLVVYQETQY
V gene: TRBV27; CDR3 protein: ASSRTSGSSEQY
V gene: TRBV5-1; CDR3 protein: ASSWEGAYSEAF
V gene: TRBV13; CDR3 protein: ASSLAISGSWVGTGELF
V gene: TRBV7-2; CDR3 protein: ASSFLLVPADTQY
V gene: TRBV7-7; CDR3 protein: ASSPPGGGNEQF
V gene: TRBV27; CDR3 protein: ASSPRTGRDETLF
V gene: TRBV30; CDR3 protein: AWSVGGGFRETQY
V gene: TRBV3-1; CDR3 protein: ASSQVLGVETQY
V gene: TRBV7-9; CDR3 protein: ASSRQGGQPQH
V gene: TRBV28; CDR3 protein: ASSLYEAGSRYNEQF
V gene: TRBV7-2; CDR3 protein: ASSLGQSYQPQH
V gene: TRBV10-3; CDR3 protein: AISESSGTGTGELF
V gene: TRBV4-2; CDR3 protein: ATAGWGGELF
V gene: TRBV5-1; CDR3 protein: ASSWTAVEQY
V gene: TRBV2; CDR3 protein: ASRSAQREKLF
V gene: TRBV20-1; CDR3 protein: SAREAGADTGELF
V gene: TRBV10-1; CDR3 protein: ASTAGGANTGELF